The rows below give T cell receptor beta chains drawn from one sample of a study of cytomegalovirus exposure and HLA in healthy donors. This table comes from immunoSEQ multiplex PCR, and its TCRdb copy is limited to in-frame clones, with some not included. The sample carries 150,000 to 250,000 clones, 75% to 85% recorded once. The material sequenced was PBMCs. The receptors here all came from a girl aged 10 to 17 in good health and CMV-seropositive. Both conserved end residues are part of each CDR3. A D gene is named only where the DNA matches it firmly. Only part of the rows carry a size: once, few, many, or a class if the clone is expanded.

V gene: TRBV6-1
clone size: -
D gene: TRBD1
J gene: TRBJ1-2
CDR3 DNA: TGTGCCAGCCCCAAGGGATACAGGGGGAACTATGGCTACACCTTC
CDR3 protein: CASPKGYRGNYGYTF

V gene: TRBV6-1
clone size: -
D gene: -
J gene: TRBJ1-1
CDR3 DNA: TGTGCCAGCGGGAGAGGGACGGGGGGCCATGAAGCTTTCTTT
CDR3 protein: CASGRGTGGHEAFF

V gene: TRBV7-8
clone size: -
D gene: TRBD2
J gene: TRBJ2-3
CDR3 DNA: TGTGCCAGCAGCCCCCGGGGGGACTCCCAGGATACGCAGTATTTT
CDR3 protein: CASSPRGDSQDTQYF

V gene: TRBV5-4
clone size: -
D gene: TRBD2
J gene: TRBJ2-1
CDR3 DNA: TGTGCCAGCAGCCGGGCGGGGGGGCTCGATGAGCAGTTCTTC
CDR3 protein: CASSRAGGLDEQFF

V gene: TRBV7-8
clone size: once
D gene: -
J gene: TRBJ1-1
CDR3 DNA: TGTGCCAGCAGCTTAGCGAACGGACAGAACACTGAAGCTTTCTTT
CDR3 protein: CASSLANGQNTEAFF

V gene: TRBV7-9
clone size: -
D gene: TRBD1
J gene: TRBJ2-7
CDR3 DNA: TGTGCCAGCAGCTTAGAGACAGGGGGGCCCTACGAGCAGTACTTC
CDR3 protein: CASSLETGGPYEQYF

V gene: TRBV27
clone size: -
D gene: -
J gene: TRBJ2-5
CDR3 DNA: TGTGCCAGCAGTTCGGGACAAGAGACCCAGTACTTC
CDR3 protein: CASSSGQETQYF

V gene: TRBV30
clone size: -
D gene: TRBD2
J gene: TRBJ2-1
CDR3 DNA: TGTGCCTGGAGTGTAGGCGGGGGGACCTACAATGAGCAGTTCTTC
CDR3 protein: CAWSVGGGTYNEQFF

V gene: TRBV4-2
clone size: -
D gene: -
J gene: TRBJ1-1
CDR3 DNA: TGTGCCAGCAGCCCCTGGGGGGTCGCTGAAGCTTTCTTT
CDR3 protein: CASSPWGVAEAFF

V gene: TRBV19
clone size: -
D gene: -
J gene: TRBJ1-5
CDR3 DNA: TGTGCCAGTGAAGGTGGGAGGAATAATCAGCCCCAGCATTTT
CDR3 protein: CASEGGRNNQPQHF

V gene: TRBV10-3
clone size: -
D gene: -
J gene: TRBJ1-3
CDR3 DNA: TGTGCCATCAGTGACCGAGCGGGAGCTGGAAACACCATATATTTT
CDR3 protein: CAISDRAGAGNTIYF

V gene: TRBV11-2
clone size: once
D gene: -
J gene: TRBJ2-3
CDR3 DNA: TGTGCCAGCGGGGGGTACGGGGGGCCAGACGCGGGTACGCAGTATTTT
CDR3 protein: CASGGYGGPDAGTQYF

V gene: TRBV6-5
clone size: few
D gene: -
J gene: TRBJ2-3
CDR3 DNA: TGTGCCAGCAGTTACTCCCACAGGGTCACAGATACGCAGTATTTT
CDR3 protein: CASSYSHRVTDTQYF

V gene: TRBV11-2
clone size: -
D gene: -
J gene: TRBJ2-1
CDR3 DNA: TGTGCCAGCAGCTTAGGATCGGATGAGCAGTTCTTC
CDR3 protein: CASSLGSDEQFF

V gene: TRBV5-1
clone size: -
D gene: TRBD2
J gene: TRBJ2-3
CDR3 DNA: TGCGCCAGCAGCCAGCGGCTAGCGGGGGGACCAGATACGCAGTATTTT
CDR3 protein: CASSQRLAGGPDTQYF

V gene: TRBV7-2
clone size: -
D gene: TRBD2
J gene: TRBJ2-7
CDR3 DNA: TGTGCCAGCAGCTTAAGAGCGGGGGCTGACTACGAGCAGTACTTC
CDR3 protein: CASSLRAGADYEQYF

V gene: TRBV6-1
clone size: -
D gene: -
J gene: TRBJ2-2
CDR3 DNA: TGTGCCAGCAGCGAACAGGGCGACACCGGGGAGCTGTTTTTT
CDR3 protein: CASSEQGDTGELFF

V gene: TRBV4-2
clone size: -
D gene: TRBD1
J gene: TRBJ2-7
CDR3 DNA: TGTGCCAGCAGCCAACCGACAGGGGGCGACGAGCAGTACTTC
CDR3 protein: CASSQPTGGDEQYF

V gene: TRBV6-1
clone size: -
D gene: TRBD2
J gene: TRBJ2-5
CDR3 DNA: TGTGCCGCGGGAGCGGGCGGGGCCCAAGAGACCCAGTACTTC
CDR3 protein: CAAGAGGAQETQYF

V gene: TRBV11-2
clone size: -
D gene: TRBD1
J gene: TRBJ1-2
CDR3 DNA: TGTGCCAGCAGCGGGGGACAGGGTAACTATGGCTACACCTTC
CDR3 protein: CASSGGQGNYGYTF

V gene: TRBV5-1
clone size: -
D gene: -
J gene: TRBJ1-2
CDR3 DNA: TGCGCCAGCAGCTTGGAGGTAGGGGATGGCTACACCTTC
CDR3 protein: CASSLEVGDGYTF

V gene: TRBV4-3
clone size: few
D gene: -
J gene: TRBJ2-2
CDR3 DNA: TGCGCCAGCAGCCAAGATCCTATTTCTTTAAACACCGGGGAGCTGTTTTTT
CDR3 protein: CASSQDPISLNTGELFF

V gene: TRBV6-1
clone size: -
D gene: -
J gene: TRBJ2-7
CDR3 DNA: TGTGCCAGTGGACAGTTCCTAAACTCCTACGAGCAGTACTTC
CDR3 protein: CASGQFLNSYEQYF

V gene: TRBV7-8
clone size: -
D gene: TRBD2
J gene: TRBJ2-7
CDR3 DNA: TGTGCCAGCAGCCGGGCGGGGGGCGAGCAGTACTTC
CDR3 protein: CASSRAGGEQYF

V gene: TRBV30
clone size: -
D gene: -
J gene: TRBJ2-1
CDR3 DNA: TGTGCCTGGAGTGTGACTCTGCTAGATCAGTTCTTC
CDR3 protein: CAWSVTLLDQFF

V gene: TRBV9
clone size: -
D gene: -
J gene: TRBJ1-1
CDR3 DNA: TGTGCCAGCAGCGTAGGCCCGGGTCAAAACACTGAAGCTTTCTTT
CDR3 protein: CASSVGPGQNTEAFF

V gene: TRBV6-6
clone size: -
D gene: -
J gene: TRBJ1-5
CDR3 DNA: TGTGCCAGCAGGCGGGAAGGGGACCTTAATCAGCCCCAGCATTTT
CDR3 protein: CASRREGDLNQPQHF

V gene: TRBV7-2
clone size: -
D gene: TRBD2
J gene: TRBJ2-1
CDR3 DNA: TGTGCCAGCAGCCTTAGCATCCAGCGGGGCAATGAGCAGTTCTTC
CDR3 protein: CASSLSIQRGNEQFF

V gene: TRBV7-6
clone size: -
D gene: -
J gene: TRBJ2-7
CDR3 DNA: TGTGCCAGCAGCCCATGGGGGGTCTACGACGAGCAGTACTTC
CDR3 protein: CASSPWGVYDEQYF

V gene: TRBV2
clone size: -
D gene: -
J gene: TRBJ1-4
CDR3 DNA: TGTGCCAGCAGTGAAAGACAAGTCGGTGAAAAACTGTTTTTT
CDR3 protein: CASSERQVGEKLFF

V gene: TRBV25-1
clone size: -
D gene: -
J gene: TRBJ1-3
CDR3 DNA: TGTGCCAGCAGGGAACACTCCTCTGGAAACACCATATATTTT
CDR3 protein: CASREHSSGNTIYF

V gene: TRBV18
clone size: -
D gene: -
J gene: TRBJ1-1
CDR3 DNA: TGTGCCAGCTCACCTCCGAGTGGGTCGGGGAGGACTGAAGCTTTCTTT
CDR3 protein: CASSPPSGSGRTEAFF

V gene: TRBV6-5
clone size: -
D gene: TRBD1
J gene: TRBJ1-2
CDR3 DNA: TGTGCCAGCAGCCGAATCGCCGGGACAGGGGATGGCTACACCTTC
CDR3 protein: CASSRIAGTGDGYTF

V gene: TRBV7-9
clone size: -
D gene: -
J gene: TRBJ1-3
CDR3 DNA: TGTTCCAGCTCGTTAGGGGACACCATATATTTT
CDR3 protein: CSSSLGDTIYF

V gene: TRBV27
clone size: once
D gene: -
J gene: TRBJ2-3
CDR3 DNA: TGTGCCAGCAGTTTAGGCGGAAACACAGATACGCAGTATTTT
CDR3 protein: CASSLGGNTDTQYF

V gene: TRBV7-6
clone size: few
D gene: TRBD1
J gene: TRBJ1-6
CDR3 DNA: TGTGCCAGCAGCGCCCAGACAGGGGGAAATTCACCCCTCCACTTT
CDR3 protein: CASSAQTGGNSPLHF

V gene: TRBV6-6
clone size: few
D gene: -
J gene: TRBJ2-7
CDR3 DNA: TGTGCCAGCAGTTACTCGATCCTGAGCTACGAGCAGTACTTC
CDR3 protein: CASSYSILSYEQYF

V gene: TRBV29-1
clone size: -
D gene: -
J gene: TRBJ2-7
CDR3 DNA: TGCAGCGTTCTCTCCAGCGAGCAGTACTTC
CDR3 protein: CSVLSSEQYF